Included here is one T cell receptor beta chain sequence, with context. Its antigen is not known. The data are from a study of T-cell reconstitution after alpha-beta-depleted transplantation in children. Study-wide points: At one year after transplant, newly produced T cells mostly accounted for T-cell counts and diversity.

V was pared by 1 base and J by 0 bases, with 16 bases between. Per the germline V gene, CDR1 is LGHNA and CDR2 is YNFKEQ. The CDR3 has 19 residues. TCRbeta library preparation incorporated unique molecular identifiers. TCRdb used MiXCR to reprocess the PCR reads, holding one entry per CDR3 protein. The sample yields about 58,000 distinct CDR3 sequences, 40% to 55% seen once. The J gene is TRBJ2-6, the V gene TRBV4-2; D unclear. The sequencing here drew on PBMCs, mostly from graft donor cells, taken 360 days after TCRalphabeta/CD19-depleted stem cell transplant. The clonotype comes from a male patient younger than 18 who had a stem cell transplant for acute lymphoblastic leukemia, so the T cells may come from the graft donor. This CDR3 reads CASSQGLPLNGSGANVLTF. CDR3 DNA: TGTGCCAGCAGCCAAGGGTTGCCCCTCAATGGCTCTGGGGCCAACGTCCTGACTTTC.